A single sample gave rise to the 7 T cell receptor beta chains below, sequenced in a study of OX40 agonist ivuxolimab in advanced cancers. Only in-frame clones appear in the TCRdb table, and some are missing; sequencing was by immunoSEQ multiplex PCR. This table holds about 79,000 clones, more than 90% found once. This specimen was CD4+ or CD8+ T cells sorted from blood, taken in a trial of the OX40 agonist ivuxolimab. All receptors come from an adult with an advanced solid tumor such as melanoma, head and neck, liver or kidney cancer.

The rearrangement uses TRBV2 and TRBJ2-7; tentative D call: TRBD1 (6 bases). Germline V gene lookup returns CDR1 SNHLY and CDR2 FYNNEI. CDR3 length: 17 residues. The ends were cut back, 3 bases at V and 1 base at J, with 19 bases in the middle. For the CDR3, the DNA is TGTGCCAGCAGTGAGGGGACATCGTTTGGTCCATCCTACGAGCAGTACTTC. Protein product: CASSEGTSFGPSYEQYF.

The chain joins TRBV19 to TRBJ2-1, with TRBD1 as a possible D gene (5 bases). Trimming took off 0 bases at V and 4 bases at J, with 19 bases between the two ends. The CDR3 is 18 amino acids. Germline V lookup: CDR1 LNHDA, CDR2 SQIVND (reference sequence). The CDR3 sequence: CASSIDLPGHSDYNEQFF. In nucleotides, the CDR3 is TGTGCCAGTAGTATAGATCTGCCAGGACATTCCGATTACAATGAGCAGTTCTTC.

This chain links TRBV28 with TRBJ1-1; D might be TRBD1 (6 bases). V lost 4 bases and J 6 bases, leaving 12 bases between the germline ends. The CDR3 sequence is 13 residues long. Germline V gives CDR1 MDHEN, CDR2 SYDVKM. The CDR3 region is CASSYGTSAEAFF. In DNA, the CDR3 is TGTGCCAGCAGTTACGGGACAAGCGCTGAAGCTTTCTTT.

This clone was seen once. The chain links TRBV5-1 to TRBJ2-7; D is unclear. The CDR3 is 16 amino acids. Germline CDR1 reads SGHRS; CDR2 reads YFSETQ. Between the trimmed V and J ends, which lost 4 bases and 0 bases, there was a span of 17 bases. The CDR3 is CASSRTTQPSSYEQYF. The DNA of the CDR3 is TGCGCCAGCAGCCGGACCACTCAGCCGAGCTCCTACGAGCAGTACTTC.

V usage is TRBV7-3 and J usage is TRBJ2-3; no definite D call. Per germline, CDR1 SGHTA and CDR2 FQGTGA. The CDR3 runs 15 residues. V lost 6 bases and J lost 0, with 13 bases in between. CDR3 bases: TGTGCCAGCAGGGAATCAGGAACTAGCACAGATACGCAGTATTTT. Amino acids: CASRESGTSTDTQYF. Supplemented by reference TRBV7-3 and TRBJ2-3, the full variable domain reads GAGVSQTPSNKVTEKGKYVELRCDPISGHTALYWYRQSLGQGPEFLIYFQGTGAADDSGLPNDRFFAVRPEGSVSTLKIQRTERGDSAVYLCASRESGTSTDTQYFGPGTRLTVL.

The gene calls are TRBV6-5 and TRBJ2-7; D not resolved. This CDR3 spans 14 amino acids. V was shortened by 5 bases and J by 4 bases, with 15 bases between the two germline ends. CDR1 MNHEY and CDR2 SVGAGI come from the germline V gene. This CDR3 is CASSNQPGPYEQYF. The DNA for the CDR3 is TGTGCCAGCAGTAACCAACCCGGCCCGTACGAGCAGTACTTC.

The gene calls are TRBV5-6 and TRBJ2-7; a possible D gene is TRBD2 (6 bases). Germline V gene data show CDR1 as SGHDT and CDR2 as YYEEEE. The CDR3 loop spans 15 amino acids. V was shortened by 0 bases and J by 2 bases, with 12 bases between the two germline ends. CDR3 in DNA: TGTGCCAGCAGCTTGGAGCCTAGCGCTACCTACGAGCAGTACTTC. Protein product: CASSLEPSATYEQYF. The full variable domain, completed using reference TRBV5-6 and TRBJ2-7, is DAGVTQSPTHLIKTRGQQVTLRCSPKSGHDTVSWYQQALGQGPQFIFQYYEEEERQRGNFPDRFSGHQFPNYSSELNVNALLLGDSALYLCASSLEPSATYEQYFGPGTRLTVT.